This T cell receptor beta chain was recovered during a study of patients and donors after allogeneic stem cell transplantation. Each CDR3 protein is one row after TCRdb ran MiXCR on the RT-PCR reads. The table has 150,000 or so distinct CDR3 sequences, roughly 24% seen once. Per the germline V gene, CDR1 is KGHSH and CDR2 is LQKENI. The CDR3 runs to 18 residues. V dropped 1 base and J dropped 1 base, with 20 bases sitting between them. The chain joins TRBV18 to TRBJ2-7; D perhaps matches TRBD1 (6 bases). This TCR was recovered from a human donor who was either an allogeneic HSCT recipient or a stem cell or donor lymphocyte infusion donor (not recorded which). It is not recorded whose cells these are; they may come from a transplant donor. Sequencing input: blood, either unsorted or a sorted T cell fraction (not recorded which). CDR3 DNA: TGTGCCAGCTCACCACTATTCTGGGACACATGGAAATCCTACGAGCAGTACTTC. This translates into CASSPLFWDTWKSYEQYF.